The T cell receptor beta chain under discussion was sequenced for a study of T cells after yellow fever vaccination. General study results and limits: Weaker overall was a secondary response that nonetheless peaked faster, on day 5 versus 15. Abundant bulk-population clonotypes could contaminate the FACS-sorted repertoires. Reappearance after the booster was seen for most primary-vaccination clones, at 95% to 97% CD4 and 70% to 90% CD8.

A note on this clonotype: The target antigen is unknown.

There are 14 residues in the CDR3. Germline CDR1 and CDR2: SGHTA and FQGNSA. The V end was cut by 0 bases, the J end by 8 bases, with 11 bases between. It was through 5'RACE template switching that TCR cDNA was made, with a universal primer site and UMIs added. TCRdb re-analysed the 5' RACE reads in MiXCR, keeping a single row per CDR3 protein. The sample includes under 300,000 distinct CDR3 sequences, roughly 13% seen only once; the top ten take around 0.55%. This chain joins TRBV7-2 and TRBJ1-3; no firm D call. Sequences were derived from CD4+ T cells sorted from PBMCs, sampled 45 days after the yellow fever booster vaccination. This receptor was identified in a man under 40 who received the YFV17D yellow fever vaccine. CDR3 nucleotides: TGTGCCAGCAGCTTAGCACGTGCCCAGGACACCATATATTTT. Residues: CASSLARAQDTIYF.